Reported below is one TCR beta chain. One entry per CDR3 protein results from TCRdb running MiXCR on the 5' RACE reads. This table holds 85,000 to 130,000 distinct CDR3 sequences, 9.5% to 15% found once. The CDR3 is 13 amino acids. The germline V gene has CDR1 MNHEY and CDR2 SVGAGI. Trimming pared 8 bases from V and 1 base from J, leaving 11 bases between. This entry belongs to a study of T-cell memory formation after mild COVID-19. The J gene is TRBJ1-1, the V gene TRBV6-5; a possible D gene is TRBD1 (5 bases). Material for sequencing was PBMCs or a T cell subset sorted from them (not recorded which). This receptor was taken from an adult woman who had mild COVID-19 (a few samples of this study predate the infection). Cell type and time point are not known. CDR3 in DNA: TGTGCCAGCTGTACAGGTGGGAACACTGAAGCTTTCTTT. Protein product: CASCTGGNTEAFF.